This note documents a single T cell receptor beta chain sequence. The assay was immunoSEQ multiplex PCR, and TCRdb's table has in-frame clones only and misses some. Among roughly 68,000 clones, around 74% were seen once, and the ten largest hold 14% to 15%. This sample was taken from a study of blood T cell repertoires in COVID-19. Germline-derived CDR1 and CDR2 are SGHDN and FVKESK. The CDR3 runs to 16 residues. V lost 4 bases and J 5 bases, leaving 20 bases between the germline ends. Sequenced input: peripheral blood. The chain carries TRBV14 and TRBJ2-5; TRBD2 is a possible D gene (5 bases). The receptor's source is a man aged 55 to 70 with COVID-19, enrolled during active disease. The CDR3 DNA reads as TGTGCCAGCAGCCGCCCTACGGGATATGGCATGGAGACCCAGTACTTC. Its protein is CASSRPTGYGMETQYF.